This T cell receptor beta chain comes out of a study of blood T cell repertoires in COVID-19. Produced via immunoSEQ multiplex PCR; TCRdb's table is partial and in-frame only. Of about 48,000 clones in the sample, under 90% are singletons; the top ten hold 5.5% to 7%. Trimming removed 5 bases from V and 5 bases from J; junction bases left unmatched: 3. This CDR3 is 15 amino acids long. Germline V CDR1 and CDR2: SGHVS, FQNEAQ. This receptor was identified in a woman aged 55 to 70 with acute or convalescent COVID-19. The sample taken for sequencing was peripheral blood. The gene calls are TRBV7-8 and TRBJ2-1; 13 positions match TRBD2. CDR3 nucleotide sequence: TGTGCCAGCAGCCCTGGGACTAGCGGGAACAATGAGCAGTTCTTC. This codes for CASSPGTSGNNEQFF.